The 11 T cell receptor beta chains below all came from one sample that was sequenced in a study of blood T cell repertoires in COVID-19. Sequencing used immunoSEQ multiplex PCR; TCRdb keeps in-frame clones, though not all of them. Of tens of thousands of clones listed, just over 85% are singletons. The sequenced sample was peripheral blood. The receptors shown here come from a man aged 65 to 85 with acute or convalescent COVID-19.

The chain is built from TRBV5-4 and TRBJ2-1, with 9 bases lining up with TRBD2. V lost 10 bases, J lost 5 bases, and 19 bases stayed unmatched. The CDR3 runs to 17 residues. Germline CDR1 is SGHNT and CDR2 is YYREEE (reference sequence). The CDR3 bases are TGTGCCTTCTCCCCGGGACTAGCCATTTTAGAAGACAATGAGCAGTTCTTC. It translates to CAFSPGLAILEDNEQFF.

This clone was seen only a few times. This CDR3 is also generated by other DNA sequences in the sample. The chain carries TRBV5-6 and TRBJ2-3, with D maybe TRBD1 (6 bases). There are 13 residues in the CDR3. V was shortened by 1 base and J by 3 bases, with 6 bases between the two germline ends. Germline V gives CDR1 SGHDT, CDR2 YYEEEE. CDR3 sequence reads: CASSLTGTDTQYF. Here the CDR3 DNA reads TGTGCCAGCAGCTTGACAGGGACAGATACGCAGTATTTT.

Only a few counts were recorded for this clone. The CDR3 reads CASSSDRTLGGYTF. CDR3 nucleotides: TGTGCCAGCAGCTCCGACAGGACCTTGGGTGGCTACACCTTC. This chain joins TRBV28 and TRBJ1-2; maybe TRBD1 (6 bases). The CDR3 is made up of 14 amino acids. Trimming stripped 6 bases from V and 7 bases from J, with 18 bases between. Germline V gene data show CDR1 as MDHEN and CDR2 as SYDVKM.

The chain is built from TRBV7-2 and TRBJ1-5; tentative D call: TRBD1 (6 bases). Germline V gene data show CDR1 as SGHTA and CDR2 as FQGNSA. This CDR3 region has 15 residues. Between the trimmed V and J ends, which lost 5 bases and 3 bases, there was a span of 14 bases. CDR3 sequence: CASSVGTSNNQPQHF. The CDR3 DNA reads TGTGCCAGCAGCGTCGGGACATCTAACAATCAGCCCCAGCATTTT.

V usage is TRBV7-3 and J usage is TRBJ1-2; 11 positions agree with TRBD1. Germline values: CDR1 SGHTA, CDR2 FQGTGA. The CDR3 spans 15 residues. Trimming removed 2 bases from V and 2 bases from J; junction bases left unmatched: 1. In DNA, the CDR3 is TGTGCCAGCAGCTTAGGACAGGGGGCCAACTATGGCTACACCTTC. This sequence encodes CASSLGQGANYGYTF.

In DNA, the CDR3 is TGTGCCAGCAGTTACACGGGACAGGTACTGTCACCCCTCCACTTT. Translating it yields CASSYTGQVLSPLHF. The chain recombines TRBV6-5 with TRBJ1-6; 8 bases fit TRBD1. The germline gives CDR1 MNHEY, CDR2 SVGAGI. The CDR3 extends over 15 amino acids. The V segment lost 2 bases and the J segment 10 bases; nucleotides outside the gene matches: 7.

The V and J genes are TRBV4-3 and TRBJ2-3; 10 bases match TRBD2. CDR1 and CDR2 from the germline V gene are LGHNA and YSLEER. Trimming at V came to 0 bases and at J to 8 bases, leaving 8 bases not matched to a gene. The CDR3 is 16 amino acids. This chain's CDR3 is CASSQDEVAGGRTQYF. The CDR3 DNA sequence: TGCGCCAGCAGCCAAGACGAGGTAGCGGGGGGCCGTACGCAGTATTTT.

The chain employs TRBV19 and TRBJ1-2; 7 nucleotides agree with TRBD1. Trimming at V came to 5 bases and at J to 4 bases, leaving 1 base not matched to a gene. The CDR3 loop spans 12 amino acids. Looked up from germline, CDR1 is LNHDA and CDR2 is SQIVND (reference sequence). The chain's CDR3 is CASSPGGYGYTF. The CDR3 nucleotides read TGTGCCAGTAGTCCAGGGGGCTATGGCTACACCTTC.

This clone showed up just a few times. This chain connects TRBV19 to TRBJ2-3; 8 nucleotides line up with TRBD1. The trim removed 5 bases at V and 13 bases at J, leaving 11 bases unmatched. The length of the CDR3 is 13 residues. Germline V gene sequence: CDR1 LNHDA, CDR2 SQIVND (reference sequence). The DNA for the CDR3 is TGTGCCAGTAGTGGGACCTACGGGACAGGCAAGTATTTT. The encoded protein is CASSGTYGTGKYF.

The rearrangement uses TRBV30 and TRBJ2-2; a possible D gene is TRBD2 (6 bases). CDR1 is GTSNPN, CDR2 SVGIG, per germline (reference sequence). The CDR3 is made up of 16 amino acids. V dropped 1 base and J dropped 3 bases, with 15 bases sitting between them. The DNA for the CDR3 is TGTGCCTGGAGTGGGGGACTCATGAGAGACACCGGGGAGCTGTTTTTT. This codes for CAWSGGLMRDTGELFF.

CDR3: CASSHGLAGYFLAKNIQYF. CDR3 in DNA: TGCGCCAGCAGTCATGGACTAGCGGGATATTTCCTAGCCAAAAACATTCAGTACTTC. This chain links TRBV23-1 with TRBJ2-4; 12 nucleotides match TRBD2. TRBV23-1 has ORF status, its function being uncertain. CDR3 size: 19 residues. The trim removed 3 bases at V and 0 bases at J, leaving 9 bases unmatched.